Reported below is one T cell receptor (beta chain). The data derive from a study of blood T cell repertoires in COVID-19. The protocol was immunoSEQ multiplex PCR, while the TCRdb copy is restricted to in-frame clones and leaves out a portion. The table records around 86,000 clones, 85% of them present only once. The sample consisted of peripheral blood. This clonotype was sampled from a man older than 75 with acute or convalescent COVID-19.

CDR3: CASSLTRLAGGGEQFF. DNA of the CDR3: TGTGCCAGCAGCTTAACCCGGCTAGCGGGAGGGGGTGAGCAGTTCTTC. V and J are TRBV7-3 and TRBJ2-1; TRBD2 agrees at 12 bases. Trimming at V came to 0 bases and at J to 9 bases, leaving 6 bases not matched to a gene. Germline values: CDR1 SGHTA, CDR2 FQGTGA. The CDR3 is 16 residues long.